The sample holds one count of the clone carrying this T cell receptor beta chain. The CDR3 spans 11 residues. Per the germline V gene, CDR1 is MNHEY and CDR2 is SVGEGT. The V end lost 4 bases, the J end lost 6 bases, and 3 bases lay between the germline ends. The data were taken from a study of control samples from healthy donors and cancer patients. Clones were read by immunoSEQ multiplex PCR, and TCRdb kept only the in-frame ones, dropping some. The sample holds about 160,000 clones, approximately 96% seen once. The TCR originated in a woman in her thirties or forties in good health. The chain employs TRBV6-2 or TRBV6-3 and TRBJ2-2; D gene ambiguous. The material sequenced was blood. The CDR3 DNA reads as TGTGCCAGCAGTTCGGCCGGGGAGCTGTTTTTT. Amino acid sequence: CASSSAGELFF.